The clone carrying this T cell receptor beta chain showed up just a few times. The antigen remains unidentified. The data were taken from a study of blood T cells in healthy people across ages. General study results and limits: Possibly, changes in expanded clonotypes were confounded because donor CMV status was unknown. In long-lived donors, naive CD4+ cell counts and diversity exceeded those of aged donors.

It was with a sample-barcoded 5' primer and a J-beta primer mix that a second PCR of roughly 7 to 11 cycles was run. Each cDNA molecule was tagged by a template-switch adaptor that had 12 random nucleotides. One entry per CDR3 protein results from TCRdb running MiXCR on the 5' RACE reads. The sample comprises approximately 730,000 distinct CDR3 sequences, about 53% of which are singletons, and about two fifths rests with the top ten. This CDR3 is built from 16 residues. Trimming cost V 5 bases and J 5 bases; bases outside gene matches: 8. Germline V gene lookup returns CDR1 PRHDT and CDR2 FYEKMQ (reference sequence).

The J gene is TRBJ2-3, the V gene TRBV13, with 12 bases that match TRBD2. Sequenced sample: blood. This TCR came from a man aged 80 or over in good health. The CDR3 DNA sequence: TGTGCCAGCAGCCCTTACGGACTAGCGGGACTAGATACGCAGTATTTT. Encoded protein: CASSPYGLAGLDTQYF.